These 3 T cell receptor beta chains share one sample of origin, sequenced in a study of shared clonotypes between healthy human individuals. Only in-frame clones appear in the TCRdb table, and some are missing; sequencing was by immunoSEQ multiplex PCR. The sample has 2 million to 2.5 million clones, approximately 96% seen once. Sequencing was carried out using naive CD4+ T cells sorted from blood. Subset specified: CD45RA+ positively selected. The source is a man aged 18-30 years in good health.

CDR3 nucleotides: TGTGCCAGCAGCTTAACGGAGGGTTTCGTTCAGTTCTTC. Protein sequence: CASSLTEGFVQFF. This chain links TRBV7-3 with TRBJ2-1; tentatively, D is TRBD2 (6 bases). Germline CDR1 is SGHTA and CDR2 is FQGTGA. The CDR3 length is 13 residues. Trimming cost V 0 bases and J 13 bases, with 13 bases left between them.

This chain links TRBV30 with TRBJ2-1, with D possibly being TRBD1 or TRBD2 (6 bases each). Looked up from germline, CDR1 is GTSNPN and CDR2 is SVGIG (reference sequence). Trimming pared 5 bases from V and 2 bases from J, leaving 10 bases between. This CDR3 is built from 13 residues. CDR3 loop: CAWEGGPYNEQFF. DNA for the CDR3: TGTGCCTGGGAGGGGGGACCCTACAATGAGCAGTTCTTC.

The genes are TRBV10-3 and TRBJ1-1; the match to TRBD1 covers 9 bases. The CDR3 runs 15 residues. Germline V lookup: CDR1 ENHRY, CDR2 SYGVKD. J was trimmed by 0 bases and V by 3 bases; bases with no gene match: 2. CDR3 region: CAISDGQGMNTEAFF. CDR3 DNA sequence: TGTGCCATCAGTGATGGACAGGGGATGAACACTGAAGCTTTCTTT.